This passage covers 22 T cell receptor beta chains from one sample sequenced in a study of cytomegalovirus exposure and HLA in healthy donors. Researchers ran the PCR with 60 Vbeta and 13 Jbeta primers. Profiled with immunoSEQ multiplex PCR; TCRdb holds only in-frame clones, not every one. The sample table includes around 130,000 clones. The source material was PBMCs. The receptors were sampled from an older woman in good health and CMV-seronegative.

The genes are TRBV15 and TRBJ2-2; D ambiguous. The CDR3 contains 14 residues. With 6 bases removed from V and 2 bases from J, the gap between germline ends came to 10 bases. Per the germline V gene, CDR1 is LNHNV and CDR2 is YYDKDF (reference sequence). CDR3 coding DNA: TGTGCCACCAGGTTTACTGCTAACACCGGGGAGCTGTTTTTT. This sequence encodes CATRFTANTGELFF.

The gene calls are TRBV7-9 and TRBJ2-3; D is possibly TRBD1 (9 bases). Germline V gives CDR1 SEHNR, CDR2 FQNEAQ (reference sequence). Trimming stripped 5 bases from V and 6 bases from J, with 21 bases between. The CDR3 is made up of 16 amino acids. In DNA form, the CDR3 reads TGTGCCAGCAGCGACTCGGGGGGGACAGGGTTGGATACGCAGTATTTT. Amino acids: CASSDSGGTGLDTQYF.

Remarks on this clone: Other DNA sequences in this sample translate to the same CDR3. V and J are TRBV4-1 and TRBJ2-7; TRBD2 aligns across 9 bases. Germline V lookup: CDR1 MGHRA, CDR2 YSYEKL. Trimming cost V 3 bases and J 3 bases; bases outside gene matches: 6. The CDR3 loop spans 15 amino acids. CDR3 DNA: TGCGCCAGCAGCCAGGTCCTAGCGGGGCACTACGAGCAGTACTTC. Its protein is CASSQVLAGHYEQYF.

This chain links TRBV13 with TRBJ2-5; possible D gene TRBD2, 6 bases. There are 15 residues in the CDR3. CDR1 and CDR2 (germline): PRHDT, FYEKMQ (reference sequence). Trimming left V 7 bases short and J 3 bases short, with 18 bases between. DNA for the CDR3: TGTGCCAGCAAGCGAGGGATACTAGCCGAAGAGACCCAGTACTTC. Protein: CASKRGILAEETQYF. The variable domain in full, with the rest retrieved from reference TRBV13 and TRBJ2-5, is AAGVIQSPRHLIKEKRETATLKCYPIPRHDTVYWYQQGPGQDPQFLISFYEKMQSDKGSIPDRFSAQQFSDYHSELNMSSLELGDSALYFCASKRGILAEETQYFGPGTRLLVL.

The chain couples TRBV5-1 to TRBJ2-3; possibly TRBD1 for D (6 bases). Germline values: CDR1 SGHRS, CDR2 YFSETQ. There are 15 residues in the CDR3. V gave up 0 bases and J gave up 6 bases, with 14 bases separating them. Here the CDR3 reads CASSLEEARGDTQYF. In nucleotides, the CDR3 is TGCGCCAGCAGCTTGGAGGAGGCGAGGGGGGATACGCAGTATTTT.

The V and J genes are TRBV4-2 and TRBJ2-1; 12 bases align to TRBD1. Trimming at V came to 4 bases and at J to 6 bases, leaving 4 bases not matched to a gene. The CDR3 is made up of 15 amino acids. The germline V gene has CDR1 LGHNA and CDR2 YNFKEQ. CDR3 nucleotide sequence: TGTGCCAGCAGCCGCGGGGACAGGGGGCGCAATGAGCAGTTCTTC. Protein: CASSRGDRGRNEQFF.

The CDR3 DNA follows: TGTGCCAGCAGCCCCTCGGGTAACTATGGCTACACCTTC. Protein: CASSPSGNYGYTF. The chain is built from TRBV9 and TRBJ1-2; no clear D. Germline V gene data show CDR1 as SGDLS and CDR2 as YYNGEE. Deletions cut 4 bases from V and 1 base from J, with 8 bases between. This CDR3 contains 13 residues.

This chain joins TRBV10-3 and TRBJ1-1; tentative D call: TRBD1 (5 bases). The CDR3 extends over 13 amino acids. V lost 6 bases and J 3 bases, leaving 11 bases between the germline ends. Germline V lookup: CDR1 ENHRY, CDR2 SYGVKD. The CDR3 protein is CAIRQGFDTEAFF. CDR3 in DNA: TGTGCCATCAGGCAGGGTTTTGACACTGAAGCTTTCTTT.

The V and J genes are TRBV11-2 and TRBJ1-2; a weak D match, TRBD1 (6 bases). V dropped 6 bases and J dropped 7 bases, with 21 bases sitting between them. The CDR3 loop spans 15 amino acids. Germline assignment: CDR1 SGHAT and CDR2 FQNNGV. The CDR3 protein is CASREAGASTGGYTF. The CDR3 nucleotides read TGTGCCAGCAGAGAGGCGGGGGCTTCGACGGGTGGCTACACCTTC.

The V and J genes are TRBV10-2 and TRBJ2-7; 10 positions match TRBD1. Trimming took 4 bases from V and 7 from J; bases not matched to a gene: 13. CDR3 length equals 16 residues. Germline CDR1 reads WSHSY; CDR2 reads SAAADI. CDR3 region: CASSGRQGASLGEQYF. The CDR3, as DNA: TGCGCCAGCAGTGGGAGACAGGGGGCGAGCTTGGGGGAGCAGTACTTC.

The chain is built from TRBV15 and TRBJ1-2; 9 positions agree with TRBD1. V was pared by 6 bases and J by 2 bases, with 4 bases of the junction left unmatched. There are 14 residues in the CDR3. CDR1 LNHNV and CDR2 YYDKDF come from the germline V gene (reference sequence). The CDR3 reads CATRLGQGNYGYTF. The CDR3 region has the DNA TGTGCCACCAGGCTAGGACAGGGGAACTATGGCTACACCTTC.

This chain connects TRBV19 to TRBJ1-2; 7 nucleotides match TRBD1. Germline CDR1 is LNHDA and CDR2 is SQIVND (reference sequence). The V gene end was trimmed by 7 bases and the J gene end by 2 bases; junction bases not matched to a gene: 4. The CDR3 spans 13 residues. The CDR3 nucleotides are TGTGCCAGTATCTCGACAGGGAACTATGGCTACACCTTC. Protein sequence: CASISTGNYGYTF.

V usage is TRBV18 and J usage is TRBJ2-2, with 8 bases identical to TRBD1. The J segment lost 1 base and the V segment lost 8 bases, leaving 9 bases of the junction unmatched. Germline CDR1 KGHSH, CDR2 LQKENI. The CDR3 loop spans 16 amino acids. CDR3 sequence reads: CASHEQGTGNTGELFF. CDR3 in DNA: TGTGCCAGCCACGAACAGGGGACAGGGAACACCGGGGAGCTGTTTTTT.

J is TRBJ1-3 and V is TRBV2; D is ambiguous. The CDR3 is made up of 15 amino acids. The V end was cut by 2 bases, the J end by 2 bases, with 10 bases between. The V gene's germline CDR1 is SNHLY and CDR2 FYNNEI. CDR3 nucleotides: TGTGCCAGCAGTGAACGGGGAGGCCCTGGAAACACCATATATTTT. Translating gives CASSERGGPGNTIYF.

The chain uses TRBV5-1 and TRBJ1-5, with D possibly TRBD1 on 5 matching bases. The V gene lost 0 bases and the J gene lost 0 bases, with 13 bases spanning the gap. The V gene's germline CDR1 is SGHRS and CDR2 YFSETQ. The CDR3 runs 17 residues. The CDR3 DNA sequence: TGCGCCAGCAGCTTGGAACCGACAGACGGTAGCAATCAGCCCCAGCATTTT. This encodes CASSLEPTDGSNQPQHF.

The genes are TRBV28 and TRBJ2-2, with D possibly matching TRBD1 (6 bases). CDR3 length: 15 amino acids. CDR1 MDHEN and CDR2 SYDVKM come from the germline V gene. Trimming removed 8 bases at V and 5 bases at J, with 18 bases between. In nucleotides, the CDR3 is TGTGCCAGCGGGGACACCATTTACTTTACCGGGGAGCTGTTTTTT. Protein product: CASGDTIYFTGELFF.

The gene calls are TRBV6-5 and TRBJ2-7; D is ambiguous. Trimming left V 2 bases short and J 3 bases short, with 11 bases between. CDR3 length: 14 amino acids. Looked up from germline, CDR1 is MNHEY and CDR2 is SVGAGI. The CDR3 nucleotides are TGTGCCAGCAGTTACGATATCAGGCGCTACGAGCAGTACTTC. Translated, it gives CASSYDIRRYEQYF.

This chain links TRBV6-1 with TRBJ2-7; 11 bases are a match to TRBD2. Germline values: CDR1 MNHNS, CDR2 SASEGT. J lost 4 bases, V lost 8 bases, and 10 bases had no gene match. The CDR3 is 15 residues long. CDR3 region: CASQSRTSGSYEQYF. The CDR3, as DNA: TGTGCCAGCCAGAGCCGAACTAGCGGGAGTTACGAGCAGTACTTC.

J is TRBJ2-1 and V is TRBV6-6, with D perhaps TRBD1 (6 bases). This CDR3 has 15 residues. Trimming removed 7 bases from V and 3 bases from J, with 16 bases in between. The V gene's germline CDR1 is MNHNY and CDR2 SVGAGI (reference sequence). CDR3: CASISRDKGYNEQFF. DNA of the CDR3: TGTGCCAGCATCTCCCGGGACAAAGGCTACAATGAGCAGTTCTTC.

The chain has TRBV10-3 and TRBJ1-2; D unclear. V gave up 4 bases and J gave up 7 bases, with 22 bases separating them. Germline values: CDR1 ENHRY, CDR2 SYGVKD. There are 16 residues in the CDR3. CDR3 in DNA: TGTGCCATCAGTGTCTCTGGCGGGGAGGCCCGGGGTGGCTACACCTTC. Amino acids: CAISVSGGEARGGYTF.

The CDR3 protein is CASSEAGGQGVNEQYF. CDR3 DNA: TGTGCCAGCAGTGAAGCGGGGGGACAGGGAGTCAACGAGCAGTACTTC. This chain links TRBV6-1 with TRBJ2-7, with 9 bases that match TRBD1. J lost 5 bases, V lost 0 bases, and 8 bases had no gene match. CDR3 length: 16 residues. Germline values: CDR1 MNHNS, CDR2 SASEGT.

The V call is TRBV5-1, the J call TRBJ2-3; D remains unclear. Deletions cut 3 bases from V and 3 bases from J, with 2 bases between. The CDR3 is 11 amino acids. CDR1 and CDR2 from the germline V gene are SGHRS and YFSETQ. CDR3 loop: CASSSTDTQYF. The CDR3 nucleotides read TGCGCCAGCAGCTCGACAGATACGCAGTATTTT. The full variable domain, its missing parts supplied by reference TRBV5-1 and TRBJ2-3, is KAGVTQTPRYLIKTRGQQVTLSCSPISGHRSVSWYQQTPGQGLQFLFEYFSETQRNKGNFPGRFSGRQFSNSRSEMNVSTLELGDSALYLCASSSTDTQYFGPGTRLTVL.